The next 11 T cell receptor beta chains were all read from a single sample in a study of shared clonotypes between healthy human individuals (dated by TCRdb to the early 2020s). The library relied on the immunoSEQ multiplex PCR assay. Entries here come from immuneACCESS through TCRdb and include only in-frame sequences with V and J called. Some clones fail to appear in such tables; in the studies checked, an unresolved V gene covers under half of the shortfall, and the cause of the remainder is unknown. Here the sample has millions of clones; approximately 94% occur a single time. The top ten constitute more than 0.95% of the sample. For the CD8 naive samples, CD45RO-negative cells were positively selected for CCR7, yielding a CD45RA+CCR7+ population from which TemRA cells were excluded. The specimen sequenced was naive CD8+ T cells sorted from blood. The sample's cell subset or site, from its label and the paper: CD45RA+CCR7+. The receptors were sampled from a man aged 18 to 35 in good health.

The chain employs TRBV7-2 and TRBJ1-1; no reliable D call. The CDR3 is 13 amino acids. The V end was cut by 4 bases, the J end by 0 bases, with 6 bases between. Germline-derived CDR1 and CDR2 are SGHTA and FQGNSA. Here the CDR3 reads CASSSGVNTEAFF. The CDR3 DNA reads as TGTGCCAGCAGCTCCGGAGTGAACACTGAAGCTTTCTTT.

V usage is TRBV27 and J usage is TRBJ1-4; 7 bases line up with TRBD1. Germline V gene lookup returns CDR1 MNHEY and CDR2 SMNVEV (reference sequence). The CDR3 is 16 residues long. V was pared by 6 bases and J by 1 base, with 8 bases of the junction left unmatched. The CDR3 spells CASRLRTGQTNEKLFF. CDR3 sequence (DNA): TGTGCCAGCAGACTACGGACAGGACAAACTAATGAAAAACTGTTTTTT.

The rearrangement joins TRBV5-1 to TRBJ2-1; no definite D call. This CDR3 region has 12 residues. Deletions cut 3 bases from V and 7 bases from J, with 8 bases between. Germline assignment: CDR1 SGHRS and CDR2 YFSETQ. CDR3 protein: CASSYGLNEQFF. The CDR3 DNA sequence: TGCGCCAGCAGCTATGGTTTGAATGAGCAGTTCTTC.

The V gene is TRBV6-1, the J gene TRBJ2-7, with 10 bases matching TRBD1. This CDR3 comprises 16 residues. J gave up 7 bases and V 3 bases, and 12 bases lay outside the gene matches. Germline V CDR1 and CDR2: MNHNS, SASEGT. The CDR3 loop reads CASSEPPRQGADEQYF. The DNA for the CDR3 is TGTGCCAGCAGTGAGCCTCCGCGACAGGGGGCTGATGAGCAGTACTTC.

This chain connects TRBV7-9 to TRBJ2-7, with 10 bases aligning to TRBD1. This CDR3 is built from 16 residues. With 1 base clipped from V and 6 bases from J, the junction kept 9 bases outside the gene matches. CDR1 is SEHNR, CDR2 FQNEAQ, per germline (reference sequence). The CDR3 here is CASSLDRQGTGAEQYF. DNA for the CDR3: TGTGCCAGCAGCTTAGATCGACAGGGGACAGGGGCCGAGCAGTACTTC.

This chain uses TRBV7-9 with TRBJ2-7; D may be TRBD1 or TRBD2 (5 bases each). The CDR3 is 12 residues long. In germline, CDR1 is SEHNR, CDR2 FQNEAQ (reference sequence). V was pared by 5 bases and J by 4 bases, with 9 bases between. In DNA form, the CDR3 reads TGTGCCAGCAGCGAGGGGCGATACGAGCAGTACTTC. Its translation is CASSEGRYEQYF.

The rearrangement joins TRBV7-2 to TRBJ2-3, with D perhaps TRBD2 (6 bases). The germline gives CDR1 SGHTA, CDR2 FQGNSA. The length of the CDR3 is 14 residues. Trimming stripped 1 base from V and 6 bases from J, with 11 bases between. The CDR3 nucleotides read TGTGCCAGCAGCTTAGAGCTAGCGCGGGATACGCAGTATTTT. This sequence encodes CASSLELARDTQYF.

The chain has TRBV6-1 and TRBJ2-7; D is ambiguous. V lost 8 bases to trimming and J lost 1 base, with 9 bases between them. The germline CDR1 and CDR2 sequences are MNHNS and SASEGT. This CDR3 is 12 amino acids long. In DNA form, the CDR3 reads TGTGCCAGCCGACAAGATTCCTACGAGCAGTACTTC. Translation: CASRQDSYEQYF.

V gene TRBV27 combines with J gene TRBJ2-3; 13 bases line up with TRBD2. CDR1 MNHEY and CDR2 SMNVEV come from the germline V gene (reference sequence). The J segment lost 4 bases and the V segment lost 6 bases, leaving 7 bases of the junction unmatched. The CDR3 totals 16 residues. The chain's CDR3 is CASRLAGGLMADTQYF. Here the CDR3 DNA reads TGTGCCAGCAGACTAGCGGGAGGGCTCATGGCAGATACGCAGTATTTT.

This chain links TRBV27 with TRBJ2-7; 7 nucleotides align to TRBD1. CDR1 MNHEY and CDR2 SMNVEV come from the germline V gene (reference sequence). This CDR3 comprises 15 residues. The V gene end was trimmed by 5 bases and the J gene end by 4 bases; junction bases not matched to a gene: 11. In DNA, the CDR3 is TGTGCCAGCAGTCCTTCAGGGGGTGGGGCGTACGAGCAGTACTTC. Encoded protein: CASSPSGGGAYEQYF.

The chain uses TRBV27 and TRBJ2-7; TRBD2 matches at 10 bases. V shed 5 bases and J 5 bases; nucleotides not matched to a gene: 6. CDR1 and CDR2 from the germline V gene are MNHEY and SMNVEV (reference sequence). CDR3 length: 14 amino acids. DNA of the CDR3: TGTGCCAGCAGTGGCGATGGGACTAGCGACGAGCAGTACTTC. Translating gives CASSGDGTSDEQYF.